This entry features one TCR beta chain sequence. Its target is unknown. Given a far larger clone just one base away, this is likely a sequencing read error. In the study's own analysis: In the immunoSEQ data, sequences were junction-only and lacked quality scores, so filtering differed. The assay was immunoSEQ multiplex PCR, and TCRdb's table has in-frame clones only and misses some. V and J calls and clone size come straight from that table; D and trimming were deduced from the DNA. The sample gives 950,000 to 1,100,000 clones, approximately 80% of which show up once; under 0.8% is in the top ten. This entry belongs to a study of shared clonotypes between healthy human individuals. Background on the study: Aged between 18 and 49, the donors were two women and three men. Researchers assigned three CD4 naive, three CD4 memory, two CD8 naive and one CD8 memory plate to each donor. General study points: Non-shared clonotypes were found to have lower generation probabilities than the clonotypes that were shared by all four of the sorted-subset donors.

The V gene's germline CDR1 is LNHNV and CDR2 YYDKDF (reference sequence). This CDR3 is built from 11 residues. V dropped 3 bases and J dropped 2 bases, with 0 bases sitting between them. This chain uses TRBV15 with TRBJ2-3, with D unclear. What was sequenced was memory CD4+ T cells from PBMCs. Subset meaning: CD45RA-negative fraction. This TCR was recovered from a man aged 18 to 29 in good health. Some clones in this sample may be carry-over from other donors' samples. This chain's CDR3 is CATSSTDTQYF. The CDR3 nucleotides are TGTGCCACCAGCAGCACAGATACGCAGTATTTT.